This TCR beta chain was identified in a study of breast tumors, draining lymph nodes, adjacent tissues. Study results and limitations: Tumors had less TCR diversity than lymph nodes, more than nontumor tissue.

Per germline, CDR1 ENHRY and CDR2 SYGVKD. V was pared by 10 bases and J by 0 bases, with 4 bases between. This CDR3 is built from 11 residues. Details on this clonotype: The antigen remains unidentified.

TCRdb itself ran the multiplex PCR reads through MiXCR, one entry per CDR3 protein. The sample consists of approximately 13,000 distinct CDR3 sequences, around 53% of them appearing once. The TCR comes from a female donor with breast cancer. Some clones in this sample may be carry-over from other donors' samples. Material: tumor-adjacent breast tissue. This chain uses TRBV10-3 with TRBJ1-3; unclear D gene. CDR3 nucleotides: TGTGCCACCTTCTCTGGAAACACCATATATTTT. It is translated as CATFSGNTIYF.